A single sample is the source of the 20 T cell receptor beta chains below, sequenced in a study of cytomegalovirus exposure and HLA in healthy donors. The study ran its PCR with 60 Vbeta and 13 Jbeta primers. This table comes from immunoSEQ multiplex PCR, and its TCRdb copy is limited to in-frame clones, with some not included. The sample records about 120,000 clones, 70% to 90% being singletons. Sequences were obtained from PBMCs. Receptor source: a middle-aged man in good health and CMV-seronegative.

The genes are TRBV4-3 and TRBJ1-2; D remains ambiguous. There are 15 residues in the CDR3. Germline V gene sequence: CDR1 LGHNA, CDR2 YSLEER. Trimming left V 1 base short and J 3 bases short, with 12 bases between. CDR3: CASSQVKSSDYGYTF. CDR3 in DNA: TGCGCCAGCAGCCAAGTCAAGAGCAGCGACTATGGCTACACCTTC.

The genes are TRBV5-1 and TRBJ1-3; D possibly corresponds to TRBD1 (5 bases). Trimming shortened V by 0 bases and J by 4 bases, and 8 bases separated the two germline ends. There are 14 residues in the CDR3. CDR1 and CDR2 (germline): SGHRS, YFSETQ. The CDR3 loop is CASSLEGMGNTIYF. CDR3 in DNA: TGCGCCAGCAGCTTGGAGGGGATGGGAAACACCATATATTTT.

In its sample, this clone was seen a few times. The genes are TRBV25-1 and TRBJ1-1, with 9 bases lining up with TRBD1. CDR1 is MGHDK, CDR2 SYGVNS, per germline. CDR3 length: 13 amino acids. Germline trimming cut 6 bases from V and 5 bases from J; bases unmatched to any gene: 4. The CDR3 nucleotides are TGTGCCAGCAGCCTTGGGACAGGGACTGAAGCTTTCTTT. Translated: CASSLGTGTEAFF.

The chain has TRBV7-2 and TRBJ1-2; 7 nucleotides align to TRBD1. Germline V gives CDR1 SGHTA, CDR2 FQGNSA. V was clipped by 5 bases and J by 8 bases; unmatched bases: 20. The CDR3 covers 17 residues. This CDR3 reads CASSPGTARSVVVGYTF. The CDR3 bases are TGTGCCAGCAGCCCCGGGACAGCTCGTTCTGTAGTTGTCGGCTACACCTTC.

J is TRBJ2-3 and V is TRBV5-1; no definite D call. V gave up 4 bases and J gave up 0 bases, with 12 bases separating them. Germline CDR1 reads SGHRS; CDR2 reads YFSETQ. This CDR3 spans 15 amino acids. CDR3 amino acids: CASSPGLPSTDTQYF. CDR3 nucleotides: TGCGCCAGCAGCCCGGGTCTCCCCAGCACAGATACGCAGTATTTT.

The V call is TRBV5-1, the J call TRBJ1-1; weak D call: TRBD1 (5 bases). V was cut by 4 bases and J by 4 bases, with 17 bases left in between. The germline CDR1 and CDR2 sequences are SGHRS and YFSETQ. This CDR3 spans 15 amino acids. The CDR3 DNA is TGCGCCAGCAGCAACCCCGGTCCGGGGGGCACTGAAGCTTTCTTT. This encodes CASSNPGPGGTEAFF. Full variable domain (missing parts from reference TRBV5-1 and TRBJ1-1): KAGVTQTPRYLIKTRGQQVTLSCSPISGHRSVSWYQQTPGQGLQFLFEYFSETQRNKGNFPGRFSGRQFSNSRSEMNVSTLELGDSALYLCASSNPGPGGTEAFFGQGTRLTVV.

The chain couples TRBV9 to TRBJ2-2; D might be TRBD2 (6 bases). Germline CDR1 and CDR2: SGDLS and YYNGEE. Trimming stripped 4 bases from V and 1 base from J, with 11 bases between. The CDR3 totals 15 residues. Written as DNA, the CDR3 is TGTGCCAGCAGCATTCGGAGGGGGAACACCGGGGAGCTGTTTTTT. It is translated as CASSIRRGNTGELFF.

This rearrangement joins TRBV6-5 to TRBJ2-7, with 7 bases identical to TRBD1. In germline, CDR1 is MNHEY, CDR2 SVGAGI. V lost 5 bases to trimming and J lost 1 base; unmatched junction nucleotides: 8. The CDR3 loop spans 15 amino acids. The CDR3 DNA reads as TGTGCCAGCAGTGGCGAGACAGGGAGTTCCTACGAGCAGTACTTC. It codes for CASSGETGSSYEQYF.

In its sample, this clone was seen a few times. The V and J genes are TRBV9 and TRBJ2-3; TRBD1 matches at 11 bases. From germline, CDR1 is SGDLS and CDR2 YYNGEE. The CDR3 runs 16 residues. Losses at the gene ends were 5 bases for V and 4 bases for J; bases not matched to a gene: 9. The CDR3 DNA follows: TGTGCCAGCAGAGACGGACAGGGGGCGTCCCCAGATACGCAGTATTTT. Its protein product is CASRDGQGASPDTQYF.

CDR3 sequence: CASSLGQGRGYTF. The CDR3 coding sequence is TGTGCCAGCAGCTTAGGACAGGGGAGGGGCTACACCTTC. V is TRBV7-2 and J is TRBJ1-2; 8 nucleotides align to TRBD1. Germline V gives CDR1 SGHTA, CDR2 FQGNSA. This CDR3 region has 13 residues. The J segment lost 8 bases and the V segment lost 1 base, leaving 3 bases of the junction unmatched.

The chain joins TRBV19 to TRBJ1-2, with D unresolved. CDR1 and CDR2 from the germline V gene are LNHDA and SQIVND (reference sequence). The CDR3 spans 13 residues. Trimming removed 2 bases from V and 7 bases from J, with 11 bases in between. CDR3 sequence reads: CASSIKTNVGYTF. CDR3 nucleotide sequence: TGTGCCAGTAGTATAAAAACAAACGTTGGCTACACCTTC. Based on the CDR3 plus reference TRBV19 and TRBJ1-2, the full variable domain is DGGITQSPKYLFRKEGQNVTLSCEQNLNHDAMYWYRQDPGQGLRLIYYSQIVNDFQKGDIAEGYSVSREKKESFPLTVTSAQKNPTAFYLCASSIKTNVGYTFGSGTRLTVV.

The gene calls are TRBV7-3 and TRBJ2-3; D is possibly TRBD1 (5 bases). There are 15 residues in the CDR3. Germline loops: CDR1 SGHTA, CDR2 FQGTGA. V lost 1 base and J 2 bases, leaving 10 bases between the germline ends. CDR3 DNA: TGTGCCAGCAGCTTAAACGGCAGGGCCACAGATACGCAGTATTTT. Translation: CASSLNGRATDTQYF. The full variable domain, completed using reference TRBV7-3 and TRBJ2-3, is GAGVSQTPSNKVTEKGKYVELRCDPISGHTALYWYRQSLGQGPEFLIYFQGTGAADDSGLPNDRFFAVRPEGSVSTLKIQRTERGDSAVYLCASSLNGRATDTQYFGPGTRLTVL.

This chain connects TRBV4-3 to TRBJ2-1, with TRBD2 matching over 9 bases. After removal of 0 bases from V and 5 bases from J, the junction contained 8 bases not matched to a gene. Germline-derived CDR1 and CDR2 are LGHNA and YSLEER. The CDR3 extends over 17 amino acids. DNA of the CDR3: TGCGCCAGCAGCCAAGATGGGTACGGCGGGGGGGACAATGAGCAGTTCTTC. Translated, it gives CASSQDGYGGGDNEQFF.

The CDR3 region has the DNA TGTGCCAGCAGCACCGGACAGGGGACGACAGATACGCAGTATTTT. This codes for CASSTGQGTTDTQYF. The V call is TRBV7-6, the J call TRBJ2-3; 9 nucleotides align to TRBD1. Germline V CDR1 and CDR2: SGHVS, FNYEAQ. V gave up 5 bases and J gave up 3 bases; unmatched junction bases: 6. The CDR3 is made up of 15 amino acids.

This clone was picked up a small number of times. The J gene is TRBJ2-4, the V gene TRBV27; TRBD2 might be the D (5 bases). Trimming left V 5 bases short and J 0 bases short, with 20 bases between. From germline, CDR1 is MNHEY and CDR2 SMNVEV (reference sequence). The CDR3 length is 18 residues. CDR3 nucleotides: TGTGCCAGCAGTGAAAAACCGGGATCCTCTCTAGCCAAAAACATTCAGTACTTC. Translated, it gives CASSEKPGSSLAKNIQYF.

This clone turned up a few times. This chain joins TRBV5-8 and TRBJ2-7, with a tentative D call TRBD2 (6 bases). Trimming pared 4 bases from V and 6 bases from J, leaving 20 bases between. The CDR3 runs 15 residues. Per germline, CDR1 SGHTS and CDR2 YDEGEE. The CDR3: CASSHPRAGSIEQYF. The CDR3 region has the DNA TGTGCCAGCAGCCACCCTCGGGCCGGGAGTATCGAGCAGTACTTC. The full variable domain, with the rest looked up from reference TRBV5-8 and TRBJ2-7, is EAGVTQSPTHLIKTRGQQATLRCSPISGHTSVYWYQQALGLGLQFLLWYDEGEERNRGNFPPRFSGRQFPNYSSELNVNALELEDSALYLCASSHPRAGSIEQYFGPGTRLTVT.

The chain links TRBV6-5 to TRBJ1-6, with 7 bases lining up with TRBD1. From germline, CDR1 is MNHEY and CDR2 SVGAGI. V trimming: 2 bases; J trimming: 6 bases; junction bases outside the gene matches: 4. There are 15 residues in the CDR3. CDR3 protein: CASSYGQATNSPLHF. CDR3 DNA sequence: TGTGCCAGCAGTTACGGACAGGCCACTAATTCACCCCTCCACTTT.

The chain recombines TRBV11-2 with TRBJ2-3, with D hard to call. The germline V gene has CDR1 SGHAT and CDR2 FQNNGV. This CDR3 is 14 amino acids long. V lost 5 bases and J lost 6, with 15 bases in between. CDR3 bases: TGTGCCAGCAGCCGCCCCCTTGGCCGCGATACGCAGTATTTT. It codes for CASSRPLGRDTQYF.

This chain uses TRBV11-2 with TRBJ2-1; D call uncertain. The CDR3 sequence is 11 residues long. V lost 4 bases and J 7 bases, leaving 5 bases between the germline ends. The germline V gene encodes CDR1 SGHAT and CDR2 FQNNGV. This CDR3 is CASSSNNEQFF. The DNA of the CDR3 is TGTGCCAGCAGCTCCAATAATGAGCAGTTCTTC.

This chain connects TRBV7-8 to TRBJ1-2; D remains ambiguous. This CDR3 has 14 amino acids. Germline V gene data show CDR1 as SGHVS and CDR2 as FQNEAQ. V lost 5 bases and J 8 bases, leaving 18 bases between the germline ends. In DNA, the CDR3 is TGTGCCAGCAGCCCAACTGCCCTCAGCGGGGGCTACACCTTC. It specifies CASSPTALSGGYTF.